In this sample, the clone carrying this T cell receptor (beta chain) turned up a few times. Its antigen is unidentified. The CDR3 runs 14 residues. Germline V gene data show CDR1 as SGHRS and CDR2 as YFSETQ. The V end lost 2 bases, the J end lost 3 bases, and 9 bases lay between the germline ends. The data are from a study of blood T cells in healthy people across ages. On the study more broadly: Per every two T cells, about one barcoded beta molecule was captured by template switching.

Study findings and constraints: In long-lived donors, naive CD4+ cell counts and diversity exceeded those of aged donors. Estimated diversity, derived from one million T cells, was regarded as an underestimate.

PCR was performed a second time for roughly 7 to 12 cycles using a sample-barcoded 5' primer and a J-beta primer mix. TCRdb redid the calling of the 5' RACE reads with MiXCR, one entry per CDR3 protein. The sample has approximately 1,000,000 distinct CDR3 sequences, roughly two fifths seen once; the top ten hold under 15%. Sequencing was performed on blood. The chain employs TRBV5-1 and TRBJ2-1; D call uncertain. This receptor was identified in a man aged 18 to 29 in good health. The CDR3 reads CASSLRSFYNEQFF. CDR3 nucleotides: TGCGCCAGCAGCTTAAGGTCGTTCTACAATGAGCAGTTCTTC.